These 16 T cell receptor beta chains came from one sample sequenced in a study of T cell responses to AZD1222 COVID-19 vaccine. Data came from immunoSEQ multiplex PCR; TCRdb stores just in-frame clones and leaves some out. Here the sample spans some 130,000 clones, approximately 85% being singletons. Here the sequenced sample was peripheral blood, taken on day 0 of AZD1222 vaccination. These receptors all come from an adult in good health.

CDR3 DNA: TGTGCCAGCAGCCGGACTAGCGGGAAGTCCTACAATGAGCAGTTCTTC. Protein sequence: CASSRTSGKSYNEQFF. The V call is TRBV5-4, the J call TRBJ2-1; 12 bases are shared with TRBD2. CDR1 and CDR2 from the germline V gene are SGHNT and YYREEE (reference sequence). Losses at the gene ends were 4 bases for V and 1 base for J; bases not matched to a gene: 3. The CDR3 has 16 amino acids.

The chain employs TRBV25-1 and TRBJ1-6, with 7 nucleotides matching TRBD1. This CDR3 contains 12 residues. Germline-derived CDR1 and CDR2 are MGHDK and SYGVNS. J lost 10 bases, V lost 9 bases, and 6 bases had no gene match. In DNA, the CDR3 is TGTGCCAGTTGGGACAGTGGGTCACCCCTCCACTTT. It codes for CASWDSGSPLHF.

This rearrangement joins TRBV6-1 to TRBJ2-1; D uncertain. CDR3 length: 15 residues. V dropped 3 bases and J dropped 6 bases, with 15 bases sitting between them. CDR1 MNHNS and CDR2 SASEGT come from the germline V gene. This CDR3 reads CASSDTETFGNEQFF. CDR3 nucleotides: TGTGCCAGCAGTGATACCGAGACTTTCGGCAATGAGCAGTTCTTC.

V usage is TRBV30 and J usage is TRBJ2-3, with a possible D match to TRBD1 (6 bases). Trimming stripped 1 base from V and 4 bases from J, with 15 bases between. The CDR3 length is 15 residues. Germline CDR1 is GTSNPN and CDR2 is SVGIG (reference sequence). CDR3 nucleotide sequence: TGTGCCTGGAGTGGGCAGGGGAGTCGAGCAGATACGCAGTATTTT. Translating gives CAWSGQGSRADTQYF.

The chain employs TRBV18 and TRBJ2-5; perhaps TRBD2 as D (5 bases). Germline V CDR1 and CDR2: KGHSH, LQKENI. Between the trimmed V and J ends, which lost 2 bases and 5 bases, there was a span of 9 bases. This CDR3 spans 13 amino acids. For the CDR3, the DNA is TGTGCCAGCTCACCAGCGGGTCGGGAGACCCAGTACTTC. Translated, it gives CASSPAGRETQYF.

CDR3 nucleotides: TGTGCCATCAGTGAGTCTAGGATAGCGGGGAATGAGCAGTTCTTC. It is translated as CAISESRIAGNEQFF. This chain joins TRBV10-3 and TRBJ2-1, with 8 bases that match TRBD2. Germline CDR1 reads ENHRY; CDR2 reads SYGVKD. Unmatched junction bases numbered 5, after V lost 0 bases and J lost 7 bases. CDR3 length equals 15 residues.

The chain uses TRBV7-8 and TRBJ1-3; TRBD1 matches 9 bases. Germline V gene data show CDR1 as SGHVS and CDR2 as FQNEAQ. There are 15 residues in the CDR3. The V segment lost 5 bases and the J segment 9 bases; nucleotides outside the gene matches: 11. The CDR3 region is CASSETGGYQSTIYF. CDR3 nucleotides: TGTGCCAGCAGCGAGACAGGGGGGTATCAAAGCACCATATATTTT.

The CDR3 region is CASSLNRWGTGTTEAFF. CDR3 sequence (DNA): TGTGCCAGCAGCTTGAACCGGTGGGGGACAGGGACGACTGAAGCTTTCTTT. V is TRBV7-9 and J is TRBJ1-1; 9 bases are a match to TRBD1. This CDR3 comprises 17 residues. Per germline, CDR1 SEHNR and CDR2 FQNEAQ (reference sequence). Trimming at V came to 3 bases and at J to 5 bases, leaving 13 bases not matched to a gene.

The chain employs TRBV12-3 or TRBV12-4 and TRBJ1-1, with D hard to call. Trimming removed 5 bases at V and 2 bases at J, with 9 bases between. CDR3 length equals 13 residues. The CDR3 DNA follows: TGTGCCAGCAGTATACCCCTTAACACTGAAGCTTTCTTT. Residues: CASSIPLNTEAFF.

This clone was detected only a few times. The chain carries TRBV27 and TRBJ2-3; 13 bases are a match to TRBD2. V lost 6 bases to trimming and J lost 3 bases; unmatched junction nucleotides: 6. The V gene's germline CDR1 is MNHEY and CDR2 SMNVEV (reference sequence). This CDR3 has 16 amino acids. The chain's CDR3 is CASSTLAGGPTDTQYF. In nucleotides, the CDR3 is TGTGCCAGCAGCACACTAGCGGGAGGGCCGACAGATACGCAGTATTTT.

This clone occurred once. This may arise from a read error, as a much more abundant clone is one base away. Other DNA sequences in this specimen translate into the identical CDR3. The CDR3 bases are TGTGCCAGCACAGACAGAAACACCGGGGAGCTGTTTTTT. Amino acid sequence: CASTDRNTGELFF. The rearrangement joins TRBV6-5 to TRBJ2-2; a weak D match, TRBD1 (5 bases). Germline lookup yields CDR1 MNHEY and CDR2 SVGAGI. This CDR3 spans 13 amino acids. The germline V and J ends were trimmed by 7 bases and 2 bases, with 8 bases remaining between them.

This clone is a singleton in its sample. The CDR3 reads CASSLGPGNTEAFF. CDR3 in DNA: TGCGCCAGCAGCTTGGGACCAGGGAACACTGAAGCTTTCTTT. V gene TRBV5-1 combines with J gene TRBJ1-1; D call uncertain. The length of the CDR3 is 14 residues. From germline, CDR1 is SGHRS and CDR2 YFSETQ. V lost 0 bases and J 1 base, leaving 7 bases between the germline ends.

This clone was seen only a few times. The chain employs TRBV25-1 and TRBJ1-2, with D tentatively TRBD1 (5 bases). The CDR3 consists of 12 residues. V was clipped by 4 bases and J by 8 bases, with 11 bases between them. Germline values: CDR1 MGHDK, CDR2 SYGVNS. CDR3 sequence reads: CASSVGARGYTF. In DNA, the CDR3 is TGTGCCAGCAGTGTAGGGGCTCGGGGCTACACCTTC.

The V gene is TRBV2, the J gene TRBJ2-7; 7 positions agree with TRBD1. J was trimmed by 2 bases and V by 3 bases; bases with no gene match: 7. Germline CDR1 SNHLY, CDR2 FYNNEI. The CDR3 has 15 amino acids. The CDR3 coding sequence is TGTGCCAGCAGTGACGGGACAGAAGTAACCTACGAGCAGTACTTC. Its translation is CASSDGTEVTYEQYF.

This clone appeared a single time. This chain uses TRBV9 with TRBJ2-3; 9 nucleotides align to TRBD2. V gave up 3 bases and J gave up 5 bases; unmatched junction bases: 7. The CDR3 loop spans 15 amino acids. CDR1 and CDR2 from the germline V gene are SGDLS and YYNGEE. CDR3 in DNA: TGTGCCAGCAGCGCAGTAGCGGGGGCGGGAGATACGCAGTATTTT. Translation: CASSAVAGAGDTQYF.

This chain connects TRBV11-2 to TRBJ2-5; D gene uncertain. In germline, CDR1 is SGHAT, CDR2 FQNNGV. Between the trimmed V and J ends, which lost 6 bases and 0 bases, there was a span of 2 bases. The CDR3 runs 11 residues. The DNA of the CDR3 is TGTGCCAGCAGGTACCAAGAGACCCAGTACTTC. It yields the protein CASRYQETQYF. Supplemented by reference TRBV11-2 and TRBJ2-5, the full variable domain reads EAGVAQSPRYKIIEKRQSVAFWCNPISGHATLYWYQQILGQGPKLLIQFQNNGVVDDSQLPKDRFSAERLKGVDSTLKIQPAKLEDSAVYLCASRYQETQYFGPGTRLLVL.